The 14 T cell receptor beta chains given below trace back to one sample, sequenced in a study of T cells in Graves' hyperthyroidism and ophthalmopathy. TCR beta CDR3 region amplification was performed from RNA transcripts. HTBI primers were employed in a first-round RT-PCR of the TCR CDR3. A single record per CDR3 protein comes from TCRdb applying MiXCR to the multiplex PCR reads. The sample has 300,000 or so distinct CDR3 sequences, around a sixth seen once. Sequenced sample: blood. The source is a woman between 50 and 59 years old with Graves' hyperthyroidism.

This clonotype was recorded at least ten times. DNA for the CDR3: TGTGCCAGCAGTTTTGAGACCAGCCCAGATACGCAGTATTTT. Translating it yields CASSFETSPDTQYF. J is TRBJ2-3 and V is TRBV12-3 or TRBV12-4; no clear D. With 3 bases removed from V and 4 bases from J, the gap between germline ends came to 11 bases. The CDR3 is made up of 14 amino acids.

The chain recombines TRBV7-3 with TRBJ2-1, with TRBD1 matching 7 bases. Germline V lookup: CDR1 SGHTA, CDR2 FQGTGA. This CDR3 is 15 amino acids long. The trim removed 5 bases at V and 4 bases at J, leaving 8 bases unmatched. CDR3 sequence: CASSPPGTEYNEQFF. The CDR3 DNA sequence: TGTGCCAGCAGCCCCCCCGGGACAGAATACAATGAGCAGTTCTTC.

The chain uses TRBV7-9 and TRBJ1-6; D unresolved. CDR3 length equals 12 residues. Germline V gene lookup returns CDR1 SEHNR and CDR2 FQNEAQ (reference sequence). V gave up 0 bases and J gave up 11 bases, with 5 bases separating them. The CDR3 protein is CASSLAGTPLHF. The CDR3 nucleotides are TGTGCCAGCAGCTTAGCCGGGACACCCCTCCACTTT. The full variable domain, in which reference TRBV7-9 and TRBJ1-6 provide the parts outside the CDR3, is DTGVSQNPRHKITKRGQNVTFRCDPISEHNRLYWYRQTLGQGPEFLTYFQNEAQLEKSRLLSDRFSAERPKGSFSTLEIQRTEQGDSAMYLCASSLAGTPLHFGNGTRLTVT.

This clonotype has a handful of counts. The gene calls are TRBV5-8 and TRBJ2-1; 8 positions agree with TRBD2. Germline CDR1 SGHTS, CDR2 YDEGEE. V lost 4 bases to trimming and J lost 5 bases; unmatched junction nucleotides: 2. The CDR3 length is 13 residues. This CDR3 is CASSPREDNEQFF. CDR3 DNA sequence: TGTGCCAGCAGCCCGCGGGAGGACAATGAGCAGTTCTTC. Combining the CDR3 with reference TRBV5-8 and TRBJ2-1 gives the whole variable domain EAGVTQSPTHLIKTRGQQATLRCSPISGHTSVYWYQQALGLGLQFLLWYDEGEERNRGNFPPRFSGRQFPNYSSELNVNALELEDSALYLCASSPREDNEQFFGPGTRLTVL.

CDR3 amino acids: CASSPAGYDYGYTF. Here the CDR3 DNA reads TGTGCCAGCAGTCCCGCCGGCTACGACTATGGCTACACCTTC. This rearrangement joins TRBV6-2 or TRBV6-3 to TRBJ1-2, with no clear D. Germline V gene sequence: CDR1 MNHEY, CDR2 SVGEGT. V was shortened by 5 bases and J by 3 bases, with 13 bases between the two germline ends. CDR3 length: 14 residues.

The DNA for the CDR3 is TGTGCGAGCGGGAGGGTGATCGGGGAGCTGTTTTTT. This encodes CASGRVIGELFF. The chain recombines TRBV30 with TRBJ2-2; the match to TRBD2 covers 10 bases. The V gene's germline CDR1 is GTSNPN and CDR2 SVGIG (reference sequence). This CDR3 spans 12 amino acids.

This clonotype was counted ten times or more. The chain uses TRBV28 and TRBJ2-4; D unclear. In germline, CDR1 is MDHEN, CDR2 SYDVKM. V was clipped by 2 bases and J by 2 bases, with 19 bases between them. The CDR3 length is 18 residues. The CDR3 nucleotides read TGTGCCAGCAGTTTAGTGGGGAATGTTCTATTGCCCAAAAACATTCAGTACTTC. This translates into CASSLVGNVLLPKNIQYF.

This clonotype came up a few times. CDR3 sequence (DNA): TGCAGTGGATTAGCGGGAAAGGATGAGCAGTTCTTC. Translating gives CSGLAGKDEQFF. The chain joins TRBV20-1 to TRBJ2-1; 8 bases are a match to TRBD2. This CDR3 is built from 12 residues. Looked up from germline, CDR1 is DFQATT and CDR2 is SNEGSKA (reference sequence). The trim removed 7 bases at V and 8 bases at J, leaving 7 bases unmatched.

This CDR3 reads CASSLASATGELFF. CDR3 nucleotide sequence: TGTGCCAGCAGCTTAGCTTCGGCCACCGGGGAGCTGTTTTTT. This chain connects TRBV30 to TRBJ2-2; D gene unclear. Germline-derived CDR1 and CDR2 are GTSNPN and SVGIG (reference sequence). This CDR3 spans 14 amino acids. Trimming pared 8 bases from V and 4 bases from J, leaving 17 bases between.

Points on this clonotype: This may be a read error, as it is one base from a much larger clone. The V gene is TRBV6-1, the J gene TRBJ1-1; 7 bases align to TRBD1. The CDR3 spans 11 residues. CDR1 and CDR2 from the germline V gene are MNHNS and SASEGT. The CDR3 loop is CVSSPDRESFF. Here the CDR3 DNA reads TGTGTCAGCAGCCCAGACAGGGAGTCTTTCTTT.

The V call is TRBV7-3, the J call TRBJ2-3; a weak D match, TRBD1 (6 bases). This CDR3 comprises 15 residues. Germline CDR1 is SGHTA and CDR2 is FQGTGA. V lost 6 bases and J lost 6, with 19 bases in between. Written as DNA, the CDR3 is TGTGCCAGCAGTCTAGGGGCAGGGGTGGGGGATACGCAGTATTTT. Protein sequence: CASSLGAGVGDTQYF. Supplemented by reference TRBV7-3 and TRBJ2-3, the full variable domain reads GAGVSQTPSNKVTEKGKYVELRCDPISGHTALYWYRQSLGQGPEFLIYFQGTGAADDSGLPNDRFFAVRPEGSVSTLKIQRTERGDSAVYLCASSLGAGVGDTQYFGPGTRLTVL.

This chain uses TRBV19 with TRBJ2-5; the D gene is possibly TRBD1 (6 bases). The V end was cut by 3 bases, the J end by 5 bases, with 13 bases between. The CDR3 contains 14 residues. The germline CDR1 and CDR2 sequences are LNHDA and SQIVND (reference sequence). CDR3 amino acids: CASSIKQGVETQYF. In nucleotides, the CDR3 is TGTGCCAGTAGTATCAAACAGGGAGTTGAGACCCAGTACTTC.

Of note for this clonotype: The junction does not match germline at one end; this may be a read error. This rearrangement joins TRBV29-1 to TRBJ2-4, with D perhaps given as TRBD1 or TRBD2 (5 bases each). The V gene's germline CDR1 is SQVTM and CDR2 ANQGSEA. This CDR3 is 12 amino acids long. CDR3 residues: CSVEEGQGIQYF. In DNA form, the CDR3 reads TGCAGCGTAGAAGAGGGGCAAGGCATTCAGTACTTC.

In regard to this clonotype: A much larger clone is a single base away; this may be a read error. This chain uses TRBV5-8 with TRBJ2-3, with D tentatively TRBD2 (5 bases). Trimming took off 4 bases at V and 4 bases at J, with 7 bases between the two ends. This CDR3 has 12 amino acids. CDR1 and CDR2 (germline): SGHTS, YDEGEE. CDR3 sequence reads: CASSPRADTQYF. DNA of the CDR3: TGTGCCAGCAGCCCGAGGGCAGATACGCAGTATTTT. Based on the CDR3 plus reference TRBV5-8 and TRBJ2-3, the full variable domain is EAGVTQSPTHLIKTRGQQATLRCSPISGHTSVYWYQQALGLGLQFLLWYDEGEERNRGNFPPRFSGRQFPNYSSELNVNALELEDSALYLCASSPRADTQYFGPGTRLTVL.